One sample yielded the 3 T cell receptor beta chains listed below, sequenced in a study of Graves' ophthalmopathy and Graves' hyperthyroidism. The sequenced template was RNA, covering the TCR beta CDR3 region. An opening RT-PCR round employed HTBI primers and preceded a second-round multiplex PCR. TCRdb re-analysed the multiplex PCR reads in MiXCR, keeping a single row per CDR3 protein. The sample includes around 520,000 distinct CDR3 sequences, just under 40% of them seen just once. The material sequenced was peripheral blood or thyroid tissue (not recorded which). These receptors were obtained from an adult man with Graves' hyperthyroidism.

V usage is TRBV7-9 and J usage is TRBJ2-7, with 8 bases identical to TRBD2. CDR3 length equals 13 residues. Trimming took 6 bases from V and 6 from J; bases not matched to a gene: 7. CDR1 is SEHNR and CDR2 is FQNEAQ in the germline V gene (reference sequence). The chain's CDR3 is CASSYSGGCEQYF. The CDR3 bases are TGTGCCAGCAGTTACTCGGGGGGGTGCGAGCAGTACTTC.

The chain employs TRBV29-1 and TRBJ2-1, with D possibly being TRBD1 (5 bases). The germline V gene encodes CDR1 SQVTM and CDR2 ANQGSEA. The CDR3 has 14 amino acids. V was pared by 4 bases and J by 4 bases, with 14 bases between. CDR3 region: CSVVSGIGYNEQFF. The DNA for the CDR3 is TGCAGCGTTGTATCAGGGATCGGGTACAATGAGCAGTTCTTC.

A note on this clonotype: A read error may be the cause here, since a much bigger clone is one base away. Because the CDR3 is missing its conserved closing phenylalanine or tryptophan, this is likely a read error. The gene calls are TRBV5-4 and TRBJ2-5, with D possibly being TRBD1 (6 bases). Deletions cut 4 bases from V and 2 bases from J, with 12 bases between. Germline CDR1 reads SGHNT; CDR2 reads YYREEE (reference sequence). CDR3 length: 14 amino acids. CDR3 DNA: TGTGCCAGCAGCACCGGGACAAATCAAGAGACCCAGTACCTC. As protein: CASSTGTNQETQYL.